The rows below give T cell receptor beta chains drawn from one sample of a study of control samples from healthy donors and cancer patients. The repertoire was sequenced with immunoSEQ multiplex PCR; TCRdb's copy has only in-frame clones and lacks some. The sample has about 130,000 clones; approximately 92% are singletons. The sample consisted of PBMCs. The origin of the receptors is a man older than 75 with head and neck cancer. Both conserved end residues are part of each CDR3. D genes are given only for firm matches. A row's size may be missing; if present it is once, few, many or a size class.

d_gene	v_gene	j_gene	abundance	CDR3nt	CDR3aa
TRBD2	TRBV4-1	TRBJ2-3	-	TGCGCCAGCAGCCAAAGACTAGCGGGGATCACAGATACGCAGTATTTT	CASSQRLAGITDTQYF
-	TRBV5-4	TRBJ1-1	-	TGTGCCAGCAGCTCCATGAACACTGAAGCTTTCTTT	CASSSMNTEAFF
-	TRBV4-1	TRBJ2-7	-	TGCGCCAGCAGTCGGGACACCTCCTACGAGCAGTACTTC	CASSRDTSYEQYF
TRBD1	TRBV20-1	TRBJ2-3	once	TGCAGTGCTTACCCAGGGGGTACGCAGTATTTT	CSAYPGGTQYF
TRBD1	TRBV30	TRBJ2-3	-	TGTGCCTGGAGTCCCCCGGGACAGGGGATTTCAGATACGCAGTATTTT	CAWSPPGQGISDTQYF
-	TRBV20-1	TRBJ2-7	-	TGCAGTGCTAGCAACGGCTACGAGCAGTACTTC	CSASNGYEQYF
-	TRBV7-2	TRBJ2-7	-	TGTGCCAGCAGCTTCCAGGACGCAGCCTACGAGCAGTACTTC	CASSFQDAAYEQYF
TRBD2	TRBV15	TRBJ2-1	-	TGTGCCACCAGTTCCGGGACTAGCGGGTACCCCTACAATGAGCAGTTCTTC	CATSSGTSGYPYNEQFF
-	TRBV6-6	TRBJ1-6	-	TGTGCCAGCAGCGGCCAAGACGGTTCACCCCTCCACTTT	CASSGQDGSPLHF
-	TRBV5-1	TRBJ1-2	-	TGCGCCAGCAGCCCACCCCATACTAACTATGGCTACACCTTC	CASSPPHTNYGYTF
-	TRBV6-1	TRBJ2-7	-	TGTGCCAGCAGTGGCGGGACGCGGGTTTTTCTCGGCTACGAGCAGTACTTC	CASSGGTRVFLGYEQYF
-	TRBV11-2	TRBJ1-4	-	TGTGCCAGCAGCCTAGGGAGGGTGGTGGAAAAACTGTTTTTT	CASSLGRVVEKLFF
-	TRBV7-9	TRBJ2-1	-	TGTGCCAGCAGCTTAGGGGACTCCTCCTACAATGAGCAGTTCTTC	CASSLGDSSYNEQFF
TRBD2	TRBV7-9	TRBJ2-3	-	TGTGCCAGCAGCTTTTGGGCGGGGGGCACAGATACGCAGTATTTT	CASSFWAGGTDTQYF
TRBD2	TRBV6-1	TRBJ2-1	-	TGTGCCAGCAGTGGACAAGGGGGACTAGCGTGGAATGAGCAGTTCTTC	CASSGQGGLAWNEQFF
-	TRBV14	TRBJ1-6	-	TGTGCCAGCAGCCTCCAGCCGGGTGCTCATAATTCACCCCTCCACTTT	CASSLQPGAHNSPLHF
TRBD1	TRBV18	TRBJ2-1	-	TGTGCCAGCTCACCCGGGACAGCCTACTACAATGAGCAGTTCTTC	CASSPGTAYYNEQFF
TRBD2	TRBV10-2	TRBJ2-5	-	TGCGCCACCCGACTAGCGGGAGGAGGAGAGACCCAGTACTTC	CATRLAGGGETQYF
-	TRBV11-2	TRBJ2-5	-	TGTGCCAGCACCCCCCCTGTTAGGAGGGAGACCCAGTACTTC	CASTPPVRRETQYF
-	TRBV5-1	TRBJ2-1	-	TGCGCCAGCAGCGGAGGGCTATACAATGAGCAGTTCTTC	CASSGGLYNEQFF
-	TRBV21-1	TRBJ2-2	-	TGTGCCAGCAGCCCCTGCCCCTACAGGGGTAAGAAGGAGGAGCTGTTTTTT	CASSPCPYRGKKEELFF
-	TRBV5-4	TRBJ2-7	-	TGTGCCAGCAGCTCGCGAACAGGGTCCTACGAGCAGTACTTC	CASSSRTGSYEQYF
TRBD1	TRBV5-4	TRBJ1-2	-	TGTGCCAGCAGCTCGACAGGGAGGGTTGGTGGCTACACCTTC	CASSSTGRVGGYTF
-	TRBV6-5	TRBJ1-2	few	TGTGCCAGCAGCCGACGAGACCTCTTGGGAGGCTACACCTTC	CASSRRDLLGGYTF
-	TRBV11-2	TRBJ1-1	-	TGTGCCAGCAGCCCCCCCTCCCGAGGATGGGCTTTCTTT	CASSPPSRGWAFF
-	TRBV4-3	TRBJ2-2	-	TGCGCCAGCAGCCAAGGGGTCCCCGTTCGGGGTTACACCGGGGAGCTGTTTTTT	CASSQGVPVRGYTGELFF
-	TRBV7-2	TRBJ2-7	-	TGTGCCAGCAGCTTAGGGACCGTGGCGGAGCAGTACTTC	CASSLGTVAEQYF
TRBD1	TRBV27	TRBJ2-1	-	TGTGCCAGCAGTTTCCTCGGACAGGGCGGAAACAATGAGCAGTTCTTC	CASSFLGQGGNNEQFF
TRBD1	TRBV7-9	TRBJ1-4	-	TGTGCCAGCAGCTCAACAAAAACGCGGGAAGGGGGCGAAAAACTGTTTTTT	CASSSTKTREGGEKLFF